Presented here are 9 T cell receptor beta chains from one specimen sequenced in a study of CD8+CD57+ T cells in acquired aplastic anemia. The template used for profiling TCR beta VDJ and CDR3 was genomic DNA. From the reads, TCRdb called clonotypes with MiXCR, one entry per CDR3 protein. The sample includes approximately 260,000 distinct CDR3 sequences, 82% of them seen just once. Previously, flow cytometry had revealed CD8+CD57+ cell expansion in the patients chosen for sequencing. Sequenced material: sorted CD4+, CD8+, or CD8+CD57+ T cells (not recorded which) from PBMCs. These receptors all come from a human donor with aplastic anemia.

A word on this clonotype: Lacking the conserved final phenylalanine or tryptophan, this CDR3 likely reflects a read error. The DNA is omitted, as the CDR3 cannot be located on it reliably, and the CDR3 follows TCRdb's listing. The J gene is TRBJ2-3, the V gene TRBV2; the D call TRBD1 from the table was never checked on the DNA. Germline CDR1 reads SNHLY; CDR2 reads FYNNEI. The CDR3 numbers 13 amino acids, ends counted. The CDR3 sequence is CASRTAGQANQDE.

A note on this clonotype: An end of the junction differs from the germline gene, which may be a read error. The gene calls are TRBV7-2 and TRBJ2-5; 8 bases are shared with TRBD2. The germline gives CDR1 SGHTA, CDR2 FQGNSA. The CDR3 loop spans 16 amino acids. The CDR3: CASSFQRRGGTETQYF. The CDR3 DNA follows: TGTGCCAGCAGCTTTCAAAGACGGGGGGGGACGGAGACGCAGTACTTC. The whole variable domain, filled in from reference TRBV7-2 and TRBJ2-5, reads GAGVSQSPSNKVTEKGKDVELRCDPISGHTALYWYRQSLGQGLEFLIYFQGNSAPDKSGLPSDRFSAERTGGSVSTLTIQRTQQEDSAVYLCASSFQRRGGTETQYFGPGTRLLVL.

V is TRBV7-2 and J is TRBJ2-7; weak D call: TRBD2 (6 bases). The V gene's germline CDR1 is SGHTA and CDR2 FQGNSA. V lost 0 bases, J lost 4 bases, and 22 bases lay in between. The CDR3 totals 18 residues. CDR3 sequence: CASSLAGGAAAQYYEQYV. The CDR3 region has the DNA TGTGCCAGCAGCTTAGCGGGAGGCGCCGCAGCGCAGTATTACGAGCAGTACGTC.

The chain recombines TRBV10-3 with TRBJ2-3; 9 bases are shared with TRBD2. The CDR3 is 17 amino acids. CDR1 is ENHRY, CDR2 SYGVKD, per germline. Unmatched junction bases numbered 8, after V lost 2 bases and J lost 2 bases. Here the CDR3 DNA reads TGTGCCATCAGTGAGGGGGCTAGCGGGATTACCACAGATACGCAGTATTTT. It yields the protein CAISEGASGITTDTQYF.

The rearrangement joins TRBV7-8 to TRBJ1-5; D unresolved. This CDR3 has 15 amino acids. CDR1 SGHVS and CDR2 FQNEAQ come from the germline V gene. V shed 1 base and J shed 16 bases, with 23 bases lying between them. The CDR3 DNA reads as TGTGCCAGCAGCTTAGAGGGAGTTAACACTGAAGCTTTCCATTTT. Amino acids: CASSLEGVNTEAFHF.

A note on this clonotype: Relative to the germline gene, one junction end is altered; a read error may explain this. The chain employs TRBV7-7 and TRBJ2-3, with D possibly called TRBD1 or TRBD2 (5 bases each). Germline values: CDR1 SSHAT, CDR2 FNYEAQ (reference sequence). There are 13 residues in the CDR3. The CDR3 nucleotides are TGTGCCCGTAGGAACCGGGGCTCAGATCTGCAGCTTTTT. This codes for CARRNRGSDLQLF.

Remarks on this clonotype: One end of the junction varies from germline; a read error may be responsible. V gene TRBV7-6 combines with J gene TRBJ2-3; the D is unclear. This CDR3 has 14 residues. In germline, CDR1 is SGHVS, CDR2 FNYEAQ. The CDR3 nucleotides read TGTGCCAGCAGCTTATCCCCACACAATGAGAAGTTGTTCTTT. Its protein product is CASSLSPHNEKLFF. Looking up the rest from reference TRBV7-6 and TRBJ2-3 gives the full variable domain: GAGVSQSPRYKVTKRGQDVALRCDPISGHVSLYWYRQALGQGPEFLTYFNYEAQQDKSGLPNDRFSAERPEGSISTLTIQRTEQRDSAMYRCASSLSPHNEKLFFGPGTRLTVL.

Of note for this clonotype: Germline is not matched at one junction end, which may reflect a read error. As DNA, the CDR3 is TGTTCTCCTGGGGACGGGGGTTCAAATCCGCAGCTTTTT. It yields the protein CSPGDGGSNPQLF. The rearrangement uses TRBV7-4 and TRBJ2-3, with a tentative D call TRBD2 (6 bases). The length of the CDR3 is 13 residues. Germline lookup yields CDR1 SGHVT and CDR2 SQSDAQ.

This clonotype has only one observation. V gene TRBV7-2 combines with J gene TRBJ2-1, with D perhaps TRBD2 (6 bases). The V and J ends lost 2 bases and 10 bases respectively, with 24 bases between them. This CDR3 spans 17 amino acids. Germline assignment: CDR1 SGHTA and CDR2 FQGNSA. In DNA form, the CDR3 reads TGTGCCAGCAGCTTATCGGGAGTTGGGGCCAATGAGCAGGAGCAGTTCTTC. Encoded protein: CASSLSGVGANEQEQFF. The complete variable domain, with remaining parts taken from reference TRBV7-2 and TRBJ2-1, reads GAGVSQSPSNKVTEKGKDVELRCDPISGHTALYWYRQSLGQGLEFLIYFQGNSAPDKSGLPSDRFSAERTGGSVSTLTIQRTQQEDSAVYLCASSLSGVGANEQEQFFGPGTRLTVL.